The subject of this entry is one T cell receptor beta chain. Its antigen is unknown. This specimen belongs to a study of post-analysis software for immune sequencing data. For the study at large: Relapsing-remitting, secondary progressive and progressive-relapsing multiple sclerosis courses were included.

Germline lookup yields CDR1 MNHNY and CDR2 SVGAGI (reference sequence). V dropped 2 bases and J dropped 4 bases, with 5 bases sitting between them. This CDR3 comprises 12 residues. Incorporated into the TCR beta cDNA libraries were unique molecular identifiers, which served to reduce PCR and sequencing biases. Each sample of about 0.95 to 10 million input T cells yielded 500,000 or so cDNA molecules, so each molecule approximated one T cell. TCRdb reprocessed the PCR reads with MiXCR, giving one entry per CDR3 protein. The sample lists 750,000 to 900,000 distinct CDR3 sequences, 46% occurring once. General observations from the study: Patients with multiple sclerosis recorded significantly lower normalized Chao1 diversity than controls, the study found. When patients were compared with controls, 5 or 6 TRBV segments were more frequent, TRBV5-6, TRBV5-1 and TRBV20-1 among them.

The chain carries TRBV6-6 and TRBJ2-5; D is perhaps TRBD1 (5 bases). This clonotype was obtained from a girl aged 5-17 years with multiple sclerosis. Material: blood. CDR3 coding DNA: TGTGCCAGCAGTTACAGGGGAGAGACCCAGTACTTC. This encodes CASSYRGETQYF.